This T cell receptor beta chain was identified during a study of control samples from healthy donors and cancer patients. Some clones are missing from TCRdb's copy, which holds only in-frame ones; the method was immunoSEQ multiplex PCR. The profile shows 80,000 or so clones, about nine tenths of them singletons. A word on this clone: Germline and junction disagree at one end, which may indicate a read error.

This CDR3 region has 14 residues. Germline CDR1 reads SGHRS; CDR2 reads YFSETQ. The sequence was obtained from a man aged 50-59 years in good health. The chain couples TRBV5-1 to TRBJ2-3, with D possibly TRBD2 on 5 matching bases. Sequencing was carried out using blood. The DNA for the CDR3 is TGCGCCAGCAGCCAGCGAGGAGCCTCAGGCGGGCGCCGTTTT. This sequence encodes CASSQRGASGGRRF.